One sample yielded the 12 T cell receptor beta chains listed below, sequenced in a study of CD8 T cells in Susac syndrome. RNA in amounts of about 0.5 to 1 ug was reverse transcribed with random hexamers. One entry per CDR3 protein results from TCRdb running MiXCR on the immunoSEQ multiplex PCR reads. The profile covers 350,000 to 550,000 distinct CDR3 sequences, with approximately 85% appearing a single time and 0.09% to 0.15% taken by the ten largest. Sequenced: CD8+ T cells from PBMCs. Receptors originate from a human donor with multiple sclerosis.

A single count supports this clonotype. The chain combines TRBV30 with TRBJ2-3; 10 nucleotides agree with TRBD2. The germline CDR1 and CDR2 sequences are GTSNPN and SVGIG (reference sequence). The CDR3 covers 14 residues. V dropped 3 bases and J dropped 7; count of bases not matched to a gene: 7. The CDR3 protein is CAWRDSGRTNTQYF. The CDR3 coding sequence is TGTGCCTGGAGAGATAGCGGGAGGACAAATACGCAGTATTTT.

This clonotype was observed once. Written as DNA, the CDR3 is TGTGCCAGTAAAACGGGATTCTCCTACAATGAGCAGTTCTTC. Translated, it gives CASKTGFSYNEQFF. This chain joins TRBV27 and TRBJ2-1; D is perhaps TRBD2 (5 bases). Germline V lookup: CDR1 MNHEY, CDR2 SMNVEV (reference sequence). V was pared by 9 bases and J by 0 bases, with 12 bases between. This CDR3 has 14 residues.

This sequence joins TRBV2 and TRBJ1-4; D possibly corresponds to TRBD1 (5 bases). This CDR3 has 16 amino acids. From germline, CDR1 is SNHLY and CDR2 FYNNEI. V was cut by 6 bases and J by 8 bases, with 22 bases left in between. CDR3 region: CASSRNLWMAGEKLFF. The CDR3 region has the DNA TGTGCCAGCAGCCGCAACCTCTGGATGGCAGGGGAAAAACTGTTTTTT.

V is TRBV9 and J is TRBJ2-3; 9 nucleotides align to TRBD2. The germline V gene has CDR1 SGDLS and CDR2 YYNGEE. J lost 4 bases, V lost 3 bases, and 6 bases had no gene match. This CDR3 is built from 15 residues. Here the CDR3 DNA reads TGTGCCAGCAGCGGGCGGGAGGGCAGGGCAGATACGCAGTATTTT. Its protein is CASSGREGRADTQYF.

Details on this clonotype: Mismatch with germline at one junction end may stem from a read error. DNA of the CDR3: TGCGCCAGCAGCCAAGTAGGTCCAAATGAGCAGGTCTTC. As protein: CASSQVGPNEQVF. The chain carries TRBV4-1 and TRBJ2-1; D ambiguous. The germline gives CDR1 MGHRA, CDR2 YSYEKL. The CDR3 contains 13 residues.

V usage is TRBV7-9 and J usage is TRBJ2-5, with D maybe TRBD2 (5 bases). The germline V gene encodes CDR1 SEHNR and CDR2 FQNEAQ (reference sequence). The CDR3 is made up of 16 amino acids. Deletions cut 2 bases from V and 1 base from J, with 14 bases between. The CDR3 loop reads CASSLPRGSSQETQYF. The CDR3 DNA sequence: TGTGCCAGCAGCTTACCCCGAGGGTCTAGCCAAGAGACCCAGTACTTC.

J is TRBJ1-1 and V is TRBV2; D not resolved. The ends were cut back, 3 bases at V and 1 base at J, with 15 bases in the middle. This CDR3 is 16 amino acids long. Germline CDR1 reads SNHLY; CDR2 reads FYNNEI. The CDR3: CASSESSAGQNTEAFF. In DNA, the CDR3 is TGTGCCAGCAGTGAGTCTTCGGCGGGTCAGAACACTGAAGCTTTCTTT.

The chain carries TRBV7-8 and TRBJ2-7, with 9 nucleotides matching TRBD1. V lost 5 bases and J lost 1; bases outside the gene matches: 9. Per germline, CDR1 SGHVS and CDR2 FQNEAQ. The CDR3 spans 16 residues. DNA of the CDR3: TGTGCCAGCAGCCCCTTCCCCGGGACAGGGTCCTACGAGCAGTACTTC. Translation: CASSPFPGTGSYEQYF.

The chain uses TRBV4-1 and TRBJ2-1; D not resolved. The V gene's germline CDR1 is MGHRA and CDR2 YSYEKL. The ends were cut back, 0 bases at V and 8 bases at J, with 14 bases in the middle. This CDR3 is built from 15 residues. CDR3 in DNA: TGCGCCAGCAGCCAAGAGGGCCCGAAGGTCGATGAGCAGTTCTTC. Translating gives CASSQEGPKVDEQFF.

The chain joins TRBV12-3 or TRBV12-4 to TRBJ2-2; D is tentatively TRBD1 or TRBD2 (5 bases each). V was pared by 5 bases and J by 4 bases, with 14 bases between. The CDR3 length is 15 residues. The CDR3, as DNA: TGTGCCAGCAGTCTACCTCTTGGGGGCACCGGGGAGCTGTTTTTT. Translating it yields CASSLPLGGTGELFF.

V usage is TRBV15 and J usage is TRBJ1-1, with TRBD1 matching 7 bases. Germline V lookup: CDR1 LNHNV, CDR2 YYDKDF (reference sequence). V was clipped by 0 bases and J by 3 bases; unmatched bases: 7. The CDR3 has 16 amino acids. The CDR3 spells CATSRDRDSHYTEAFF. CDR3 in DNA: TGTGCCACCAGCAGAGATAGGGACAGTCATTACACTGAAGCTTTCTTT.

The V and J genes are TRBV7-2 and TRBJ2-1; D may be TRBD2 (5 bases). Germline V gene sequence: CDR1 SGHTA, CDR2 FQGNSA. CDR3 length equals 15 residues. Trimming left V 3 bases short and J 5 bases short, with 14 bases between. The CDR3 DNA follows: TGTGCCAGCAGCTTTTTCTTGGCGGGCGACAATGAGCAGTTCTTC. Residues: CASSFFLAGDNEQFF.